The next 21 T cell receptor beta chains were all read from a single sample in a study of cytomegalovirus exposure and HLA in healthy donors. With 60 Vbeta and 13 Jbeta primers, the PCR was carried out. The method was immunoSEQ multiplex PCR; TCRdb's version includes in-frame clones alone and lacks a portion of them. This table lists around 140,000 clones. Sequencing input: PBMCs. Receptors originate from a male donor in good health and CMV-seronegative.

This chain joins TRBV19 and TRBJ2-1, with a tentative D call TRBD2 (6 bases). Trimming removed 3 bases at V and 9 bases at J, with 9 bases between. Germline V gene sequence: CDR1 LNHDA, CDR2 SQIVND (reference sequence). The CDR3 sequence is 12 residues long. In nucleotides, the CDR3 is TGTGCCAGTAGTATTTCGCGGGGTGAGCAGTTCTTC. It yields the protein CASSISRGEQFF. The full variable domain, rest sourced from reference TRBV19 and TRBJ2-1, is DGGITQSPKYLFRKEGQNVTLSCEQNLNHDAMYWYRQDPGQGLRLIYYSQIVNDFQKGDIAEGYSVSREKKESFPLTVTSAQKNPTAFYLCASSISRGEQFFGPGTRLTVL.

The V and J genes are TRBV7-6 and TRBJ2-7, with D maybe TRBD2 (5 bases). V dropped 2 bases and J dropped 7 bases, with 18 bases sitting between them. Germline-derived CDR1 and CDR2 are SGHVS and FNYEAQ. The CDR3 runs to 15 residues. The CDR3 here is CASSLPPGTFSEQYF. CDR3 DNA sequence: TGTGCCAGCAGCTTACCTCCGGGAACCTTTTCGGAGCAGTACTTC.

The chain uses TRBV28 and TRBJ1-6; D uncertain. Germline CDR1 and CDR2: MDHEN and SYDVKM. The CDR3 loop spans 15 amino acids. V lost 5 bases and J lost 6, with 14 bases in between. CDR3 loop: CASSGVVPGNSPLHF. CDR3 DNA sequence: TGTGCCAGCAGTGGCGTGGTGCCGGGTAATTCACCCCTCCACTTT.

The DNA of the CDR3 is TGTGCCTGGAGTGCAGACAGGAGGTATGGCTACACCTTC. It specifies CAWSADRRYGYTF. The V call is TRBV30, the J call TRBJ1-2, with D possibly being TRBD1 (6 bases). Between the trimmed V and J ends, which lost 1 base and 5 bases, there was a span of 11 bases. Germline CDR1 GTSNPN, CDR2 SVGIG (reference sequence). The CDR3 contains 13 residues.

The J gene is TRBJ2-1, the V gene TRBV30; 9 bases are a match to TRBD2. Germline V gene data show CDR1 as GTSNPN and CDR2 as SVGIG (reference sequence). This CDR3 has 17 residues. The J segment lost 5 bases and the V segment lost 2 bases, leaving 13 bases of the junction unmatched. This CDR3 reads CAWSIPGLAPLNNEQFF. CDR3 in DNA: TGTGCCTGGAGTATACCGGGACTAGCTCCCCTAAACAATGAGCAGTTCTTC.

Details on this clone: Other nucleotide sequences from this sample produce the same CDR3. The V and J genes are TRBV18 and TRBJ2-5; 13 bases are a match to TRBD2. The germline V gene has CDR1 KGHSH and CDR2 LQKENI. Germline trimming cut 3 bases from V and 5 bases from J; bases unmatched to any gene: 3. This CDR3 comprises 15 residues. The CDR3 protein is CASSPGLAGEETQYF. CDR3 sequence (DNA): TGTGCCAGCTCACCCGGACTAGCGGGAGAGGAGACCCAGTACTTC.

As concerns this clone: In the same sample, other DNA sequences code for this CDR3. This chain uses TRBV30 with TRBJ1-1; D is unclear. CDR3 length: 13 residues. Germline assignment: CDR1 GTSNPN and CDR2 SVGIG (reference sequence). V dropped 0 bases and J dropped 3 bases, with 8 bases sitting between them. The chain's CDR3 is CAWSVGGYTEAFF. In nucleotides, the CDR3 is TGTGCCTGGAGTGTAGGCGGGTACACTGAAGCTTTCTTT.

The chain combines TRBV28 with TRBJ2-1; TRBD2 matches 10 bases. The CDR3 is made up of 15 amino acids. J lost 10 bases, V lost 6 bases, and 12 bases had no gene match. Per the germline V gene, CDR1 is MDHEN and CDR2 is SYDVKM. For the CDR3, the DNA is TGTGCCAGCAGACCTTCCGGGACTAGCGTTTCGGAGCAGTTCTTC. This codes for CASRPSGTSVSEQFF.

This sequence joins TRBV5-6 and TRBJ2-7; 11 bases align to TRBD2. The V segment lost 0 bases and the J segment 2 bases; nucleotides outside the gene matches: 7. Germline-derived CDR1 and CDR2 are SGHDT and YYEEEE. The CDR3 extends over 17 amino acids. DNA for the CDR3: TGTGCCAGCAGCTTGGGACTAGCGGGGCCCAGCCCCTACGAGCAGTACTTC. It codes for CASSLGLAGPSPYEQYF. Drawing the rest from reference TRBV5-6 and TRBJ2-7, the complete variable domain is DAGVTQSPTHLIKTRGQQVTLRCSPKSGHDTVSWYQQALGQGPQFIFQYYEEEERQRGNFPDRFSGHQFPNYSSELNVNALLLGDSALYLCASSLGLAGPSPYEQYFGPGTRLTVT.

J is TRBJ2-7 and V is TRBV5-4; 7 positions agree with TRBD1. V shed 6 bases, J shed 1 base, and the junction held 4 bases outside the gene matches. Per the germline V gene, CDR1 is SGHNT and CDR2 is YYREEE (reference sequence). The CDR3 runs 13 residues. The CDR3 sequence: CASNLDRSYEQYF. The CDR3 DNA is TGTGCCAGCAACCTGGACAGGTCCTACGAGCAGTACTTC.

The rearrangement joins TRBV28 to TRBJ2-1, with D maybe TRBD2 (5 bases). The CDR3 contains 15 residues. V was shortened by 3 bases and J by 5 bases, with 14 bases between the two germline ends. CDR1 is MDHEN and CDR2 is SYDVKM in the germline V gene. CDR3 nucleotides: TGTGCCAGCAGTTTTAGAGCGGCGACTCACAATGAGCAGTTCTTC. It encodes CASSFRAATHNEQFF. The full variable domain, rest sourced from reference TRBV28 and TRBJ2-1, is DVKVTQSSRYLVKRTGEKVFLECVQDMDHENMFWYRQDPGLGLRLIYFSYDVKMKEKGDIPEGYSVSREKKERFSLILESASTNQTSMYLCASSFRAATHNEQFFGPGTRLTVL.

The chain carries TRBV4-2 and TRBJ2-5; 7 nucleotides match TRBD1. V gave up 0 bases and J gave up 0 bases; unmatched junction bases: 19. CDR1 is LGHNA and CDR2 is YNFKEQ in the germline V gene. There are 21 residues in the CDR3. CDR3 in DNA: TGTGCCAGCAGCCAAGAGTTGTTGCCGAGGGGGCCAGACAATTACCAAGAGACCCAGTACTTC. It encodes CASSQELLPRGPDNYQETQYF.

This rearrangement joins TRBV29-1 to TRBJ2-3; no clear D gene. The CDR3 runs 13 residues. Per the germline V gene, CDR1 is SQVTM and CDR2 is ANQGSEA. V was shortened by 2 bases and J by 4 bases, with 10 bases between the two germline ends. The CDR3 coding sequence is TGCAGCGTTGAAAGTGGGCAGGCAGATACGCAGTATTTT. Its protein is CSVESGQADTQYF.

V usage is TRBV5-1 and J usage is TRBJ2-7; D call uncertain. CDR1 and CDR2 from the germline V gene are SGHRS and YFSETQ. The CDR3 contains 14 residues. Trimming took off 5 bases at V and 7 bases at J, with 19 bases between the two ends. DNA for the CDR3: TGCGCCAGCAGTTCTGACCTAACTCCGCGGGAGCAGTACTTC. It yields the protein CASSSDLTPREQYF. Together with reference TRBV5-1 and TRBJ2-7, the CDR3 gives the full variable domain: KAGVTQTPRYLIKTRGQQVTLSCSPISGHRSVSWYQQTPGQGLQFLFEYFSETQRNKGNFPGRFSGRQFSNSRSEMNVSTLELGDSALYLCASSSDLTPREQYFGPGTRLTVT.

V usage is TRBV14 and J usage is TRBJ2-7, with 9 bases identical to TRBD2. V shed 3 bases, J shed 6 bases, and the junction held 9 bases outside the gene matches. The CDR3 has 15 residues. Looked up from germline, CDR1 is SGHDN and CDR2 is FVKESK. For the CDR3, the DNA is TGTGCCAGCAGCCAGGTAGCGGGAGTTTCCCCCGAGCAGTACTTC. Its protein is CASSQVAGVSPEQYF. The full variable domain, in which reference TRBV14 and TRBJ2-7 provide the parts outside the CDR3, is EAGVTQFPSHSVIEKGQTVTLRCDPISGHDNLYWYRRVMGKEIKFLLHFVKESKQDESGMPNNRFLAERTGGTYSTLKVQPAELEDSGVYFCASSQVAGVSPEQYFGPGTRLTVT.

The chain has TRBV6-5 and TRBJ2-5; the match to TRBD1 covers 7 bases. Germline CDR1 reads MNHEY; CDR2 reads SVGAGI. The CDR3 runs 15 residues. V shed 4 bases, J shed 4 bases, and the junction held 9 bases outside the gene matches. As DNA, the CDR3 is TGTGCCAGCAGTTCGAAACAGGGGTTAGGAGAGACCCAGTACTTC. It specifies CASSSKQGLGETQYF.

The CDR3 bases are TGTGCCAGCGATGGGGCGGGAGTGTTTGGTGAGCAGTTCTTC. It specifies CASDGAGVFGEQFF. This chain links TRBV28 with TRBJ2-1; 7 nucleotides line up with TRBD2. The germline gives CDR1 MDHEN, CDR2 SYDVKM. The CDR3 extends over 14 amino acids. The V gene end was trimmed by 8 bases and the J gene end by 9 bases; junction bases not matched to a gene: 13.

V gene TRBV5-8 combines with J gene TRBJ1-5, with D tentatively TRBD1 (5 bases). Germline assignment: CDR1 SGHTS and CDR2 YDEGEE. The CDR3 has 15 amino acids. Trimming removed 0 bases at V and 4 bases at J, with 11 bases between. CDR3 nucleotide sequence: TGTGCCAGCAGCTTGGAGGGGCTGAGTAATCAGCCCCAGCATTTT. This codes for CASSLEGLSNQPQHF. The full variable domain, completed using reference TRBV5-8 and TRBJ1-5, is EAGVTQSPTHLIKTRGQQATLRCSPISGHTSVYWYQQALGLGLQFLLWYDEGEERNRGNFPPRFSGRQFPNYSSELNVNALELEDSALYLCASSLEGLSNQPQHFGDGTRLSIL.

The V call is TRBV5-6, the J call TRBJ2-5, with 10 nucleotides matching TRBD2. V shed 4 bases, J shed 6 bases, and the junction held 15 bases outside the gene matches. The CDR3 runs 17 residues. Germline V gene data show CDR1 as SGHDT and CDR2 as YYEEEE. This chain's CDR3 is CASSATLSGRAVKTQYF. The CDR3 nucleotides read TGTGCCAGCAGCGCGACCTTGAGCGGGAGGGCCGTGAAGACCCAGTACTTC.

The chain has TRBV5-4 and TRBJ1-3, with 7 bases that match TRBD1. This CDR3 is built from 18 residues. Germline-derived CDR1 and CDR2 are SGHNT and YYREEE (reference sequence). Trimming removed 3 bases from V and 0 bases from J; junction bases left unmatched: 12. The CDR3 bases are TGTGCCAGCAGCTCCCTACGCCCGGGACAGAGCTCTGGAAACACCATATATTTT. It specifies CASSSLRPGQSSGNTIYF.

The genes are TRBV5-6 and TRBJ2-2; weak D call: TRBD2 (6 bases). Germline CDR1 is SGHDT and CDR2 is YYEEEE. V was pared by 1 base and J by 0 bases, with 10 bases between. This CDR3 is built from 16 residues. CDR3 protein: CASSLRLATNTGELFF. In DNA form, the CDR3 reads TGTGCCAGCAGCTTGCGGCTAGCGACGAACACCGGGGAGCTGTTTTTT.